Listed here are 8 T cell receptor beta chains from one sample, sequenced in a study of blood T cell repertoires in COVID-19. Clones were sequenced by immunoSEQ multiplex PCR, and TCRdb holds only the in-frame ones, with some missing. Here the sample spans about 390,000 clones, more than 70% being singletons. Sequencing was done on a sample of peripheral blood. The receptors originated from a woman aged 55-75 years with COVID-19, enrolled during active disease.

The rearrangement joins TRBV3-1 (or the pseudogene TRBV3-2) to TRBJ2-2; TRBD2 aligns across 9 bases. After removal of 3 bases from V and 5 bases from J, the junction contained 7 bases not matched to a gene. CDR3 length: 16 residues. CDR1 is LGHDT, CDR2 YNNKEL, per germline (reference sequence). CDR3 region: CASSHRTSEETGELFF. CDR3 coding DNA: TGTGCCAGCAGCCACAGGACTAGCGAAGAAACCGGGGAGCTGTTTTTT.

This chain connects TRBV6-6 to TRBJ1-2, with no clear D. Germline V lookup: CDR1 MNHNY, CDR2 SVGAGI (reference sequence). Between the trimmed V and J ends, which lost 10 bases and 6 bases, there was a span of 21 bases. There are 14 residues in the CDR3. CDR3 nucleotides: TGTGCCACTCAGATATCCGGTCTTACTAATGGCTACACCTTC. Translated, it gives CATQISGLTNGYTF.

On this clone: Other DNA sequences in the same sample also yield this CDR3. The chain joins TRBV5-1 to TRBJ2-3; 12 bases match TRBD2. The V gene end was trimmed by 0 bases and the J gene end by 1 base; junction bases not matched to a gene: 0. The V gene's germline CDR1 is SGHRS and CDR2 YFSETQ. The length of the CDR3 is 16 residues. In DNA, the CDR3 is TGCGCCAGCAGCTTGGGACTAGCGGGAGGCACAGATACGCAGTATTTT. Protein sequence: CASSLGLAGGTDTQYF.

This sequence joins TRBV5-1 and TRBJ2-2, with D maybe TRBD2 (7 bases). Trimming cost V 6 bases and J 5 bases, with 20 bases left between them. The CDR3 loop spans 16 amino acids. Germline lookup yields CDR1 SGHRS and CDR2 YFSETQ. CDR3 sequence (DNA): TGCGCCAGCAACCCCCGGCGGGGGCGTAGAACCGGGGAGCTGTTTTTT. Amino acids: CASNPRRGRRTGELFF.

The rearrangement links TRBV11-2 to TRBJ2-1, with 9 bases aligning to TRBD2. V shed 0 bases and J 9 bases; nucleotides not matched to a gene: 6. The CDR3 runs 15 residues. From germline, CDR1 is SGHAT and CDR2 FQNNGV. CDR3 DNA sequence: TGTGCCAGCAGCTTAGAACCGCGGGGGGGCACTGAGCAGTTCTTC. It specifies CASSLEPRGGTEQFF.

V usage is TRBV10-3 and J usage is TRBJ1-3; 7 bases match TRBD1. Germline V gene lookup returns CDR1 ENHRY and CDR2 SYGVKD. Germline trimming cut 6 bases from V and 7 bases from J; bases unmatched to any gene: 6. The CDR3 extends over 13 amino acids. This CDR3 reads CAISPGGRNTIYF. CDR3 bases: TGTGCCATCAGCCCAGGGGGAAGGAACACCATATATTTT.

The CDR3 DNA sequence: TGTGCCAGCAGCCCAACCCTGATAACCCGGGGGGCGGTCACCGGGGAGCTGTTTTTT. Translated: CASSPTLITRGAVTGELFF. The V call is TRBV7-3, the J call TRBJ2-2, with D possibly TRBD2 on 7 matching bases. V lost 5 bases and J 4 bases, leaving 26 bases between the germline ends. Germline V lookup: CDR1 SGHTA, CDR2 FQGTGA. This CDR3 region has 19 residues.

This chain joins TRBV7-6 and TRBJ1-3, with a tentative D call TRBD1 (5 bases). V lost 5 bases, J lost 0 bases, and 11 bases lay in between. The CDR3 has 15 residues. Germline V lookup: CDR1 SGHVS, CDR2 FNYEAQ. CDR3 protein: CASSKSGGSGNTIYF. As DNA, the CDR3 is TGTGCCAGCAGCAAAAGCGGGGGCTCTGGAAACACCATATATTTT.